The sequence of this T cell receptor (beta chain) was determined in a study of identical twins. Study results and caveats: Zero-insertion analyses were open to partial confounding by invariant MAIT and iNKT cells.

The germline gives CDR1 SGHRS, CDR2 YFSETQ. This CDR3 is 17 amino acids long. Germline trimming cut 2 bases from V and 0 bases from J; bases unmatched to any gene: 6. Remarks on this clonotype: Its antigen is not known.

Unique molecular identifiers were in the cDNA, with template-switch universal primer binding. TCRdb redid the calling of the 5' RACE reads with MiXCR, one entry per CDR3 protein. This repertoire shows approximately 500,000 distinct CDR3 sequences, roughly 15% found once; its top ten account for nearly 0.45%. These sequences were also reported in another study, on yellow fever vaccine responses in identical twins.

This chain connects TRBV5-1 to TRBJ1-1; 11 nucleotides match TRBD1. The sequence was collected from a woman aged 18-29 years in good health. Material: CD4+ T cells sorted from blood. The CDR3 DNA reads TGCGCCAGCAGCTTCAGAGGACAGGGGGCCTTGAACACTGAAGCTTTCTTT. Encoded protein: CASSFRGQGALNTEAFF.